A selection of T cell receptor beta chains follows, all from one sample in a study of blood T cells in healthy people across ages. TCRdb processed the 5' RACE reads anew with MiXCR; each CDR3 protein has one entry. Among roughly 800,000 distinct CDR3 sequences listed, roughly 50% were seen once. Sequencing was performed on blood. The receptors derive from an elderly man in good health. The CDR3 runs from the conserved cysteine through the conserved F or W. The order of the fields is V gene, J gene, D gene, clone size, CDR3 protein, CDR3 DNA. A D gene is named only where the DNA matches it firmly. Clone size, where shown, is once, few, many, or a class for clones that have expanded.

V gene: TRBV24-1; J gene: TRBJ2-1; D gene: TRBD2; clone size: NA; CDR3 protein: CATSDRTSFPEQFF; CDR3 DNA: TGTGCCACCAGTGATCGGACTAGCTTCCCTGAGCAGTTCTTC
V gene: TRBV20-1; J gene: TRBJ2-5; D gene: TRBD2; clone size: NA; CDR3 protein: CSVPGLADQETQYF; CDR3 DNA: TGCAGTGTTCCGGGACTAGCGGATCAAGAGACCCAGTACTTC
V gene: TRBV20-1; J gene: TRBJ2-7; D gene: TRBD2; clone size: NA; CDR3 protein: CSARTSGKSYEQYF; CDR3 DNA: TGCAGTGCTAGAACTAGCGGGAAATCCTATGAGCAGTACTTC
V gene: TRBV20-1; J gene: TRBJ2-5; D gene: NA; clone size: NA; CDR3 protein: CSARKPTGSETQYF; CDR3 DNA: TGCAGTGCTCGGAAGCCTACCGGGAGCGAGACCCAGTACTTC
V gene: TRBV28; J gene: TRBJ2-5; D gene: TRBD2; clone size: few; CDR3 protein: CASSLFVRLAGFSETQYF; CDR3 DNA: TGTGCCAGCAGTTTATTCGTTAGACTAGCGGGATTTAGTGAGACCCAGTACTTC
V gene: TRBV18; J gene: TRBJ2-1; D gene: NA; clone size: NA; CDR3 protein: CASSLLMGASYNEQFF; CDR3 DNA: TGTGCCAGCTCACTTCTAATGGGGGCATCTTACAATGAGCAGTTCTTC
V gene: TRBV7-9; J gene: TRBJ2-1; D gene: TRBD2; clone size: NA; CDR3 protein: CASSLAGLSNEQFF; CDR3 DNA: TGTGCCAGCAGTCTAGCGGGATTGAGCAATGAGCAGTTCTTC
V gene: TRBV6-5; J gene: TRBJ1-6; D gene: TRBD1; clone size: NA; CDR3 protein: CASRTGNSPLHF; CDR3 DNA: TGTGCCAGCCGGACAGGCAATTCACCCCTCCACTTT
V gene: TRBV6-2/TRBV6-3; J gene: TRBJ2-1; D gene: NA; clone size: NA; CDR3 protein: CASSYTLTEGNEQFF; CDR3 DNA: TGTGCCAGCAGTTACACCCTCACGGAGGGCAATGAGCAGTTCTTC
V gene: TRBV5-1; J gene: TRBJ2-7; D gene: TRBD2; clone size: NA; CDR3 protein: CASGRTSDPLDEQYF; CDR3 DNA: TGCGCCAGCGGGCGGACTAGCGACCCCCTAGACGAGCAGTACTTC
V gene: TRBV12-3/TRBV12-4; J gene: TRBJ1-5; D gene: TRBD1; clone size: NA; CDR3 protein: CASTTGVPNQPQHF; CDR3 DNA: TGTGCCAGCACCACAGGGGTGCCCAATCAGCCCCAGCATTTT
V gene: TRBV4-2; J gene: TRBJ2-5; D gene: TRBD2; clone size: NA; CDR3 protein: CASSQDLPSGRSHGNEQYF; CDR3 DNA: TGTGCCAGCAGCCAAGATCTCCCTAGCGGGAGATCGCATGGCAATGAGCAGTACTTC
V gene: TRBV28; J gene: TRBJ1-5; D gene: NA; clone size: NA; CDR3 protein: CAIRGILDGNQPQHF; CDR3 DNA: TGTGCCATCAGGGGCATCCTGGATGGCAATCAGCCCCAGCATTTT
V gene: TRBV28; J gene: TRBJ1-5; D gene: NA; clone size: NA; CDR3 protein: CASRPPGQPQHF; CDR3 DNA: TGTGCCAGCAGGCCTCCAGGTCAGCCCCAGCATTTT
V gene: TRBV5-1; J gene: TRBJ2-1; D gene: TRBD2; clone size: few; CDR3 protein: CASSAGASGFRSYNEQFF; CDR3 DNA: TGCGCCAGCAGCGCGGGGGCTAGCGGGTTCCGCTCCTACAATGAGCAGTTCTTC
V gene: TRBV20-1; J gene: TRBJ2-7; D gene: TRBD2; clone size: few; CDR3 protein: CSAPGLAGGNEQYF; CDR3 DNA: TGCAGTGCTCCAGGACTAGCGGGAGGGAACGAGCAGTACTTC
V gene: TRBV27; J gene: TRBJ2-7; D gene: NA; clone size: few; CDR3 protein: CASSLYLGPAYEQYF; CDR3 DNA: TGTGCCAGCAGTTTATATTTGGGACCCGCCTACGAGCAGTACTTC